This note documents a single T cell receptor (beta chain) sequence. Its target is unknown. The V segment lost 6 bases and the J segment 1 base; nucleotides outside the gene matches: 3. CDR1 SEHNR and CDR2 FQNEAQ come from the germline V gene (reference sequence). This CDR3 has 14 amino acids. These data belong to a study of T cell responses to AZD1222 COVID-19 vaccine. General study findings and limits: Reports say nearly half of spike-specific TCRs go after unmutated variant regions. Donors were mostly white British, more females; clonal diversity possibly underestimated. Across the whole spike, CD4 TCRs peaked at regions 160-218 and 743-854.

Libraries were prepared by immunoSEQ multiplex PCR; TCRdb keeps only in-frame clonotypes and omits some of them. The sample lists about 150,000 clones; 85% to 95% were seen once. The clonotype was recovered from an adult who received the AZD1222 COVID-19 vaccine. The rearrangement joins TRBV7-9 to TRBJ1-1, with 9 nucleotides matching TRBD1. The source was peripheral blood, collected 28 days after the second AZD1222 dose. CDR3 nucleotides: TGTGCCAGCAGGCGACAGGGGGGGAACACTGAAGCTTTCTTT. This translates into CASRRQGGNTEAFF.